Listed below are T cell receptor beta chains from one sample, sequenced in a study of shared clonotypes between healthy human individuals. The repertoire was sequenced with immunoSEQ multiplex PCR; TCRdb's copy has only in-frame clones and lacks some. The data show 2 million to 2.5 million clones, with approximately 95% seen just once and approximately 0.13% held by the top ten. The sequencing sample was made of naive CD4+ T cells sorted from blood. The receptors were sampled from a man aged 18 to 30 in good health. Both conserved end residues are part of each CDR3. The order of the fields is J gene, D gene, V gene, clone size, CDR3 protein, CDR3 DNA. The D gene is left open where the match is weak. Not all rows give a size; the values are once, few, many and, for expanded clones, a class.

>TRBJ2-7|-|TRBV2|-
CASFRGPIGEQYF
TGTGCCAGCTTCAGGGGCCCCATAGGCGAGCAGTACTTC
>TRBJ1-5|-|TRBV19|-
CASSIMREQPQHF
TGTGCCAGTAGTATAATGAGGGAACAGCCCCAGCATTTT
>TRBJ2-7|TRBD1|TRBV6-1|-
CASNPGGTGAYEQYF
TGTGCCAGCAACCCAGGGGGAACAGGGGCCTACGAGCAGTACTTC
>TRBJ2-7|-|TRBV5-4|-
CASSFSSYEQYF
TGTGCCAGCAGCTTTTCGTCCTACGAGCAGTACTTC
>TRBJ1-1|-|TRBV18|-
CASSPQLNTEAFF
TGTGCCAGCTCACCTCAATTGAACACTGAAGCTTTCTTT
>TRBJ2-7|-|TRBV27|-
CASAALLTSYEQYF
TGTGCCAGCGCCGCACTATTAACCTCCTACGAGCAGTACTTC
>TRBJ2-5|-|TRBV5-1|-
CASSFGGARETQYF
TGCGCCAGCAGCTTTGGTGGGGCAAGGGAGACCCAGTACTTC
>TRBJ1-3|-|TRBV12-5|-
CASGFSGAGNTIYF
TGTGCTAGTGGTTTCTCAGGGGCTGGAAACACCATATATTTT
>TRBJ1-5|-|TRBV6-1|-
CASRFSGGNQPQHF
TGTGCCAGCAGATTCTCCGGAGGCAATCAGCCCCAGCATTTT
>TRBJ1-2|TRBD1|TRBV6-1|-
CASSVEGQGHAGYGYTF
TGTGCCAGCAGTGTAGAGGGACAGGGTCACGCCGGGTATGGCTACACCTTC
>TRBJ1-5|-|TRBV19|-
CASSIVSGGNQPQHF
TGTGCCAGTAGTATAGTTTCAGGGGGCAATCAGCCCCAGCATTTT
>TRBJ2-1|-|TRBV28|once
CASTSFLLGTSNEQFF
TGTGCCAGCACCTCATTTTTATTAGGTACCTCTAATGAGCAGTTCTTC
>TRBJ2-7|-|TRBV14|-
CASSQVRGNEQYF
TGTGCCAGCAGCCAAGTACGGGGGAACGAGCAGTACTTC
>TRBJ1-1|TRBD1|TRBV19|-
CASRQGAVSAEAFF
TGTGCCAGTCGTCAGGGGGCGGTCAGCGCTGAAGCTTTCTTT
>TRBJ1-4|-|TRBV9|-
CASSVGQPTTNEKLFF
TGTGCCAGCAGCGTAGGACAGCCCACAACTAATGAAAAACTGTTTTTT
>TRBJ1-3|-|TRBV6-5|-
CASSYSTVTGNTIYF
TGTGCCAGCAGTTACTCGACAGTAACTGGAAACACCATATATTTT
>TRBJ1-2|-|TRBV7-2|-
CASSLIWQGTGYTF
TGTGCCAGCAGCTTAATTTGGCAGGGGACTGGCTACACCTTC
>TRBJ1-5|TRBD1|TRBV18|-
CASSLQGASNQPQHF
TGTGCCAGCTCGCTACAGGGGGCCAGCAATCAGCCCCAGCATTTT
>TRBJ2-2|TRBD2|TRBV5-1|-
CASSSSGSDTGELFF
TGCGCCAGCAGCTCTAGCGGGAGCGACACCGGGGAGCTGTTTTTT
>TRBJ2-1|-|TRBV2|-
CASRLVVNEQFF
TGTGCCAGCAGGTTAGTCGTTAATGAGCAGTTCTTC
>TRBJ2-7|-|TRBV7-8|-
CASSLLLGHEQYF
TGTGCCAGCAGCTTACTGCTGGGTCACGAGCAGTACTTC
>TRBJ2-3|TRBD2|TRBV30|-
CAWSARKRGGLTDTQYF
TGTGCCTGGAGTGCCCGCAAGCGGGGGGGCCTCACAGATACGCAGTATTTT
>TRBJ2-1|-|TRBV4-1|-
CASSPLSGTDNEQFF
TGCGCCAGCAGCCCCCTCTCCGGGACTGACAATGAGCAGTTCTTC
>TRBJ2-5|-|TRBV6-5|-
CASSYSLPIGQETQYF
TGTGCCAGCAGTTACTCGCTTCCAATCGGGCAAGAGACCCAGTACTTC
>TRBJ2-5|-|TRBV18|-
CASSPRNTAAETQYF
TGTGCCAGCTCACCACGGAACACAGCCGCGGAGACCCAGTACTTC
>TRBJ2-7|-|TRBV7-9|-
CASSTTAFYSYEQYF
TGTGCCAGCAGCACAACGGCCTTTTACTCCTACGAGCAGTACTTC
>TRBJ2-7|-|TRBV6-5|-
CASSYWRLGLGFHEYF
TGTGCCAGCAGTTACTGGCGACTGGGCCTAGGATTCCATGAGTACTTC
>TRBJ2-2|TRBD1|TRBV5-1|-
CASSLSPGGKTGELFF
TGCGCCAGCAGCTTGTCGCCAGGGGGCAAGACCGGGGAGCTGTTTTTT
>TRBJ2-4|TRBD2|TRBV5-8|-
CASSLVGLAGGPMAKNIQYF
TGTGCCAGCAGCTTGGTCGGACTAGCGGGGGGGCCAATGGCCAAAAACATTCAGTACTTC